This is a list of T cell receptor beta chains from one sample in a study of T cells in Graves' hyperthyroidism and ophthalmopathy. Via MiXCR, TCRdb re-called the multiplex PCR reads, giving one row per CDR3 protein. The table shows a few hundred thousand distinct CDR3 sequences, with roughly 46% occurring only once. The specimen sequenced was peripheral blood or thyroid tissue (not recorded which). The origin of the receptors is a woman aged 18-29 years with Graves' hyperthyroidism. The CDR3 runs from the conserved cysteine through the conserved F or W. D genes are given only for firm matches. Some rows mark clone size as missing; the rest say once, few, many or name a class of expanded clone.

clone size: -
J gene: TRBJ2-1
D gene: TRBD2
V gene: TRBV10-1
CDR3 protein: CASSESGLDNEQFF
CDR3 DNA: TGCGCCAGCAGTGAGTCTGGACTAGACAATGAGCAGTTCTTC

clone size: -
J gene: TRBJ2-3
D gene: TRBD2
V gene: TRBV20-1
CDR3 protein: CSARETSGKDTQYF
CDR3 DNA: TGCAGTGCTAGAGAGACTAGCGGGAAAGATACGCAGTATTTT

clone size: many
J gene: TRBJ1-1
D gene: -
V gene: TRBV12-5
CDR3 protein: CASGFPGGTEAFF
CDR3 DNA: TGTGCTAGTGGTTTCCCCGGTGGCACTGAAGCTTTCTTT

clone size: few
J gene: TRBJ1-1
D gene: TRBD1
V gene: TRBV30
CDR3 protein: CACTGTGNTEAFF
CDR3 DNA: TGTGCCTGTACCGGGACAGGGAACACTGAAGCTTTCTTT

clone size: -
J gene: TRBJ2-5
D gene: -
V gene: TRBV5-1
CDR3 protein: CASSLGSRHSQETQYF
CDR3 DNA: TGCGCCAGCAGCTTGGGTAGCAGGCACAGCCAAGAGACCCAGTACTTC

clone size: many
J gene: TRBJ1-1
D gene: -
V gene: TRBV12-5
CDR3 protein: CASGLAQGNTNTEAFF
CDR3 DNA: TGTGCTAGTGGTCTCGCTCAGGGTAATACGAACACTGAAGCTTTCTTT

clone size: few
J gene: TRBJ2-7
D gene: TRBD1
V gene: TRBV12-5
CDR3 protein: CASGTGTGRYEQCF
CDR3 DNA: TGTGCTAGTGGTACCGGGACAGGGCGGTACGAGCAGTGCTTC

clone size: -
J gene: TRBJ2-5
D gene: TRBD1
V gene: TRBV7-2
CDR3 protein: CASTRGGTGETQYF
CDR3 DNA: TGTGCCAGCACCAGGGGAGGGACAGGGGAGACCCAGTACTTC

clone size: -
J gene: TRBJ2-7
D gene: TRBD2
V gene: TRBV24-1
CDR3 protein: CAIRGGSTYNEQYF
CDR3 DNA: TGTGCCATACGAGGCGGGAGCACCTACAATGAGCAGTACTTC

clone size: many
J gene: TRBJ2-5
D gene: TRBD2
V gene: TRBV19
CDR3 protein: CASSMSLAGGETQYF
CDR3 DNA: TGTGCCAGTAGTATGTCTCTAGCGGGAGGAGAGACCCAGTACTTC

clone size: -
J gene: TRBJ2-7
D gene: TRBD1
V gene: TRBV7-2
CDR3 protein: CASSRQGSNEQYF
CDR3 DNA: TGTGCCAGCAGTCGACAGGGGAGCAACGAGCAGTACTTC

clone size: many
J gene: TRBJ2-5
D gene: TRBD2
V gene: TRBV3-1
CDR3 protein: CASSLTSGQETQYF
CDR3 DNA: TGTGCCAGCAGCCTCACTAGCGGCCAAGAGACCCAGTACTTC

clone size: -
J gene: TRBJ1-6
D gene: TRBD1
V gene: TRBV15
CDR3 protein: CATSRVRDRGSPLHF
CDR3 DNA: TGTGCCACCAGCAGAGTACGAGACAGGGGTTCACCCCTCCACTTT

clone size: many
J gene: TRBJ1-5
D gene: -
V gene: TRBV19
CDR3 protein: CASSMSNYQPQHF
CDR3 DNA: TGTGCCAGTAGTATGTCCAACTATCAGCCCCAGCATTTT

clone size: -
J gene: TRBJ2-1
D gene: -
V gene: TRBV5-4
CDR3 protein: CASSNQVAREQFF
CDR3 DNA: TGTGCCAGCAGCAACCAGGTTGCGCGTGAGCAGTTCTTC

clone size: few
J gene: TRBJ2-7
D gene: -
V gene: TRBV3-1
CDR3 protein: CASSPDRRTARNYEQYF
CDR3 DNA: TGTGCCAGCAGCCCCGACCGAAGGACAGCGAGGAACTACGAGCAGTACTTC

clone size: -
J gene: TRBJ2-3
D gene: TRBD2
V gene: TRBV7-9
CDR3 protein: CASSPGLAGYTDTQYF
CDR3 DNA: TGTGCCAGCAGCCCTGGACTAGCGGGGTACACAGATACGCAGTATTTT

clone size: many
J gene: TRBJ1-5
D gene: -
V gene: TRBV20-1
CDR3 protein: CSASSRDGQPQHF
CDR3 DNA: TGCAGTGCTAGTAGCAGGGACGGGCAGCCCCAGCATTTT

clone size: -
J gene: TRBJ2-7
D gene: TRBD2
V gene: TRBV20-1
CDR3 protein: CSAISGFWTYEQYF
CDR3 DNA: TGCAGTGCTATTAGCGGGTTCTGGACCTACGAGCAGTACTTC

clone size: once
J gene: TRBJ2-7
D gene: -
V gene: TRBV6-5
CDR3 protein: CASTITGYRTYEQYF
CDR3 DNA: TGTGCCAGCACCATTACGGGATACAGGACCTACGAGCAGTACTTC

clone size: -
J gene: TRBJ2-7
D gene: TRBD2
V gene: TRBV2
CDR3 protein: CASRHEQREGLEQYF
CDR3 DNA: TGTGCCAGCCGCCACGAGCAGCGGGAGGGCCTCGAGCAGTACTTC

clone size: many
J gene: TRBJ1-1
D gene: -
V gene: TRBV2
CDR3 protein: CASRQIRTETNTEAFF
CDR3 DNA: TGTGCCAGCAGACAAATTCGGACAGAGACGAACACTGAAGCTTTCTTT

clone size: -
J gene: TRBJ2-5
D gene: TRBD2
V gene: TRBV25-1
CDR3 protein: CASSVAGIQETQYF
CDR3 DNA: TGTGCCAGCAGTGTAGCGGGGATTCAAGAGACCCAGTACTTC

clone size: -
J gene: TRBJ2-2
D gene: -
V gene: TRBV20-1
CDR3 protein: CSASVRNTGELFF
CDR3 DNA: TGCAGTGCCTCGGTCCGGAACACCGGGGAGCTGTTTTTT

clone size: many
J gene: TRBJ2-7
D gene: TRBD1
V gene: TRBV29-1
CDR3 protein: CSVLSGTAYEQYF
CDR3 DNA: TGCAGCGTACTCTCCGGGACAGCCTACGAGCAGTACTTC

clone size: many
J gene: TRBJ1-2
D gene: -
V gene: TRBV6-5
CDR3 protein: CASFSVYDYGYTF
CDR3 DNA: TGTGCCAGTTTTTCGGTCTACGACTATGGCTACACCTTC

clone size: -
J gene: TRBJ2-5
D gene: TRBD2
V gene: TRBV12-3/TRBV12-4
CDR3 protein: CAIAGGPQYF
CDR3 DNA: TGTGCCATAGCGGGAGGGCCCCAGTACTTC

clone size: many
J gene: TRBJ2-7
D gene: -
V gene: TRBV4-3
CDR3 protein: CASSQVGGIEQYF
CDR3 DNA: TGCGCCAGCAGCCAAGTGGGTGGGATCGAGCAGTACTTC

clone size: many
J gene: TRBJ1-5
D gene: -
V gene: TRBV6-5
CDR3 protein: CASSWGQGQPQHF
CDR3 DNA: TGTGCCAGCAGTTGGGGCCAGGGGCAGCCCCAGCATTTT

clone size: -
J gene: TRBJ2-3
D gene: -
V gene: TRBV7-9
CDR3 protein: CASSLAREDTQYF
CDR3 DNA: TGTGCCAGCAGCTTAGCGCGCGAGGATACGCAGTATTTT

clone size: -
J gene: TRBJ1-3
D gene: -
V gene: TRBV7-3
CDR3 protein: CASSARTGPGNTIYF
CDR3 DNA: TGTGCCAGCAGTGCTCGCACAGGGCCTGGAAACACCATATATTTT

clone size: -
J gene: TRBJ1-1
D gene: TRBD1
V gene: TRBV15
CDR3 protein: CATSTGTAFSGNTEAFF
CDR3 DNA: TGTGCCACCAGCACCGGGACAGCCTTCTCTGGAAACACTGAAGCTTTCTTT

clone size: few
J gene: TRBJ1-2
D gene: -
V gene: TRBV30
CDR3 protein: CARGGPGYTF
CDR3 DNA: TGTGCCCGAGGGGGACCTGGCTACACCTTC

clone size: -
J gene: TRBJ1-2
D gene: -
V gene: TRBV24-1
CDR3 protein: CATSDSGTLYGYTF
CDR3 DNA: TGTGCCACCAGTGACTCCGGGACACTTTATGGCTACACCTTC

clone size: -
J gene: TRBJ1-2
D gene: TRBD1
V gene: TRBV29-1
CDR3 protein: CSFGQGNYGYTF
CDR3 DNA: TGCAGTTTCGGACAGGGCAACTATGGCTACACCTTC

clone size: many
J gene: TRBJ2-7
D gene: TRBD1
V gene: TRBV12-3/TRBV12-4
CDR3 protein: CASNKRDRAYEQYF
CDR3 DNA: TGTGCCAGCAATAAGAGGGACAGGGCCTACGAGCAGTACTTC

clone size: many
J gene: TRBJ2-7
D gene: TRBD2
V gene: TRBV7-2
CDR3 protein: CASSIQPSGPTSYEQYF
CDR3 DNA: TGTGCCAGCAGCATCCAGCCTAGCGGTCCTACTTCCTACGAGCAGTACTTC

clone size: -
J gene: TRBJ1-2
D gene: -
V gene: TRBV7-8
CDR3 protein: CASSPFRDRSYTF
CDR3 DNA: TGTGCCAGCAGCCCCTTCCGGGACCGGAGCTACACCTTC

clone size: -
J gene: TRBJ2-1
D gene: -
V gene: TRBV9
CDR3 protein: CASNVGSDYNEQFF
CDR3 DNA: TGTGCCAGCAACGTGGGCTCGGATTACAATGAGCAGTTCTTC

clone size: many
J gene: TRBJ2-7
D gene: TRBD2
V gene: TRBV11-2
CDR3 protein: CASSFVSGRINEQYF
CDR3 DNA: TGTGCCAGCAGCTTTGTAAGCGGGAGAATCAACGAGCAGTACTTC